This passage covers 20 T cell receptor beta chains from one sample sequenced in a study of cytomegalovirus exposure and HLA in healthy donors. The study ran its PCR with 60 Vbeta and 13 Jbeta primers. Only in-frame clones appear in the TCRdb table, and some are missing; sequencing was by immunoSEQ multiplex PCR. In the table there are about 160,000 clones, 80% of which are singletons. Sequences were obtained from PBMCs. The receptor source for this set is a man aged 18 to 35 in good health and CMV-seropositive.

Only one count was recorded for this clone. As DNA, the CDR3 is TGTGCCAGCAGCATTGGACAGGGAGCCGCTGGAAACACCATATATTTT. This encodes CASSIGQGAAGNTIYF. The rearrangement links TRBV9 to TRBJ1-3, with TRBD1 matching over 8 bases. After removal of 4 bases from V and 2 bases from J, the junction contained 8 bases not matched to a gene. There are 16 residues in the CDR3. Germline V CDR1 and CDR2: SGDLS, YYNGEE. Variable domain in full (rest from reference TRBV9 and TRBJ1-3): DSGVTQTPKHLITATGQRVTLRCSPRSGDLSVYWYQQSLDQGLQFLIQYYNGEERAKGNILERFSAQQFPDLHSELNLSSLELGDSALYFCASSIGQGAAGNTIYFGEGSWLTVV.

This rearrangement joins TRBV5-5 to TRBJ1-4; D uncertain. Germline values: CDR1 SGHKS, CDR2 YYEKEE (reference sequence). V was cut by 0 bases and J by 3 bases, with 18 bases left in between. The CDR3 length is 18 residues. The CDR3 loop reads CASSLDPGPSGANEKLFF. The CDR3, as DNA: TGTGCCAGCAGCTTGGATCCAGGACCCTCCGGGGCTAATGAAAAACTGTTTTTT.

The chain is built from TRBV5-1 and TRBJ2-5; D perhaps matches TRBD2 (6 bases). The CDR3 is 16 amino acids. V lost 4 bases to trimming and J lost 1 base, with 17 bases between them. Germline V CDR1 and CDR2: SGHRS, YFSETQ. The CDR3 protein is CASSPGYGTLQETQYF. DNA of the CDR3: TGCGCCAGCAGCCCTGGGTATGGGACTCTCCAAGAGACCCAGTACTTC. Together with reference TRBV5-1 and TRBJ2-5, the CDR3 gives the full variable domain: KAGVTQTPRYLIKTRGQQVTLSCSPISGHRSVSWYQQTPGQGLQFLFEYFSETQRNKGNFPGRFSGRQFSNSRSEMNVSTLELGDSALYLCASSPGYGTLQETQYFGPGTRLLVL.

The CDR3 DNA sequence: TGTGCCAGCGGCATCGCGGACTCATTTTATGGCTACACCTTC. This gives the protein CASGIADSFYGYTF. The rearrangement joins TRBV6-1 to TRBJ1-2; D remains ambiguous. Trimming left V 8 bases short and J 5 bases short, with 18 bases between. Per the germline V gene, CDR1 is MNHNS and CDR2 is SASEGT. The CDR3 totals 14 residues.

The CDR3 coding sequence is TGTGCCACACTACAGGGCCCTGCTTCTAGGGGCTACACCTTC. As protein: CATLQGPASRGYTF. This chain connects TRBV6-5 to TRBJ1-2; D is perhaps TRBD1 (6 bases). The CDR3 is 14 residues long. Germline V gene sequence: CDR1 MNHEY, CDR2 SVGAGI. Trimming shortened V by 10 bases and J by 8 bases, and 23 bases separated the two germline ends.

There are a few counts of this clone. V is TRBV10-2 and J is TRBJ2-5; 9 nucleotides align to TRBD1. V was pared by 0 bases and J by 7 bases, with 6 bases of the junction left unmatched. Germline V gene sequence: CDR1 WSHSY, CDR2 SAAADI. The CDR3 spans 15 residues. The CDR3 reads CASSESGQGRGTQYF. CDR3 in DNA: TGCGCCAGCAGTGAGTCCGGACAGGGGAGGGGGACCCAGTACTTC.

The gene calls are TRBV18 and TRBJ1-4; possibly TRBD1 for D (6 bases). The CDR3 has 13 amino acids. CDR1 and CDR2 from the germline V gene are KGHSH and LQKENI. V lost 4 bases to trimming and J lost 8 bases, with 11 bases between them. Here the CDR3 reads CASSRGGSEKLFF. In nucleotides, the CDR3 is TGTGCCAGCTCACGCGGGGGCTCGGAAAAACTGTTTTTT.

The genes are TRBV2 and TRBJ2-3; D not resolved. Germline V CDR1 and CDR2: SNHLY, FYNNEI. This CDR3 is 14 amino acids long. The V and J ends lost 7 bases and 2 bases respectively, with 13 bases between them. CDR3 sequence reads: CASTPSILTDTQYF. The CDR3 DNA follows: TGTGCCAGCACTCCTTCGATACTCACAGATACGCAGTATTTT.

A few counts support this clone. The J gene is TRBJ2-5, the V gene TRBV13; 11 bases agree with TRBD2. The CDR3 covers 13 residues. The V gene end was trimmed by 7 bases and the J gene end by 11 bases; junction bases not matched to a gene: 9. Germline CDR1 PRHDT, CDR2 FYEKMQ (reference sequence). The CDR3 DNA reads as TGTGCCAGCAATAGCGGGAGGGCCCCTGGGCAGTACTTC. As protein: CASNSGRAPGQYF.

This chain connects TRBV4-2 to TRBJ2-5, with D maybe TRBD2 (5 bases). V lost 1 base and J lost 6, with 15 bases in between. Germline V gene sequence: CDR1 LGHNA, CDR2 YNFKEQ. CDR3 size: 15 residues. CDR3 coding DNA: TGTGCCAGCAGCCAAGGCCTGAGGGAGACCAAGACCCAGTACTTC. It translates to CASSQGLRETKTQYF.

The V call is TRBV14, the J call TRBJ2-1, with 7 nucleotides matching TRBD2. This CDR3 has 14 residues. Germline V gives CDR1 SGHDN, CDR2 FVKESK. J lost 7 bases, V lost 1 base, and 4 bases had no gene match. The CDR3 is CASSQVGSGNEQFF. As DNA, the CDR3 is TGTGCCAGCAGCCAAGTCGGTAGCGGGAATGAGCAGTTCTTC.

This chain connects TRBV29-1 to TRBJ2-1; the match to TRBD2 covers 12 bases. The CDR3 consists of 17 residues. J lost 6 bases, V lost 0 bases, and 9 bases had no gene match. Germline CDR1 SQVTM, CDR2 ANQGSEA. This CDR3 reads CSVEDQFRTSGTNEQFF. As DNA, the CDR3 is TGCAGCGTTGAAGATCAATTCCGGACTAGCGGGACCAATGAGCAGTTCTTC.

CDR3 in amino acids: CASSLVVTLEQYF. In DNA, the CDR3 is TGTGCCAGCAGCTTGGTGGTAACTCTCGAGCAGTACTTC. The chain joins TRBV5-5 to TRBJ2-7, with D hard to call. The CDR3 has 13 amino acids. CDR1 SGHKS and CDR2 YYEKEE come from the germline V gene (reference sequence). Trimming stripped 0 bases from V and 6 bases from J, with 10 bases between.

This clone appeared a single time. This chain uses TRBV30 with TRBJ1-1, with no clear D. CDR3 length: 13 amino acids. The V and J ends lost 7 bases and 3 bases respectively, with 15 bases between them. Germline V gives CDR1 GTSNPN, CDR2 SVGIG (reference sequence). CDR3 sequence (DNA): TGTGCCTTAAGCGGCAGAGCGGACACTGAAGCTTTCTTT. Its translation is CALSGRADTEAFF.

V gene TRBV15 combines with J gene TRBJ1-1; 8 bases are a match to TRBD1. The V segment lost 0 bases and the J segment 7 bases; nucleotides outside the gene matches: 4. The CDR3 has 14 residues. Per germline, CDR1 LNHNV and CDR2 YYDKDF (reference sequence). Here the CDR3 DNA reads TGTGCCACCAGCAGAGATAGACAGGGGATTGAAGCTTTCTTT. Protein product: CATSRDRQGIEAFF.

The sample holds a few counts of this clone. V and J are TRBV9 and TRBJ2-1, with D maybe TRBD1 (5 bases). From germline, CDR1 is SGDLS and CDR2 YYNGEE. This CDR3 has 16 amino acids. Trimming took 5 bases from V and 2 from J, leaving 17 bases between them. CDR3 in DNA: TGTGCCAGCAGTCCAACCTCCCAGGGCGCCTACAATGAGCAGTTCTTC. It codes for CASSPTSQGAYNEQFF.

The chain recombines TRBV28 with TRBJ1-1, with TRBD1 matching over 7 bases. The junction had 8 bases not matched to a gene; V was cut back by 6 bases and J by 4 bases. The CDR3 contains 14 residues. Germline V gives CDR1 MDHEN, CDR2 SYDVKM. CDR3 in DNA: TGTGCCAGCAGAAAGGGGGCAGAGGGCACTGAAGCTTTCTTT. Its translation is CASRKGAEGTEAFF. The whole variable domain, filled in from reference TRBV28 and TRBJ1-1, reads DVKVTQSSRYLVKRTGEKVFLECVQDMDHENMFWYRQDPGLGLRLIYFSYDVKMKEKGDIPEGYSVSREKKERFSLILESASTNQTSMYLCASRKGAEGTEAFFGQGTRLTVV.

The V gene is TRBV4-1, the J gene TRBJ2-3, with a possible D match to TRBD1 (5 bases). V was shortened by 3 bases and J by 2 bases, with 15 bases between the two germline ends. CDR1 and CDR2 (germline): MGHRA, YSYEKL. CDR3 size: 16 residues. The CDR3 DNA follows: TGCGCCAGCAGCCAGACGGACACCGAGGCCACAGATACGCAGTATTTT. Protein: CASSQTDTEATDTQYF.

This clone occurred once. This chain connects TRBV7-9 to TRBJ2-3; TRBD1 might be the D (6 bases). The germline V gene has CDR1 SEHNR and CDR2 FQNEAQ (reference sequence). V lost 4 bases and J 0 bases, leaving 14 bases between the germline ends. This CDR3 region has 16 residues. For the CDR3, the DNA is TGTGCCAGCAGCTCGCCGCAGGGGTCTAGCACAGATACGCAGTATTTT. It codes for CASSSPQGSSTDTQYF. The complete variable domain, with remaining parts taken from reference TRBV7-9 and TRBJ2-3, reads DTGVSQNPRHKITKRGQNVTFRCDPISEHNRLYWYRQTLGQGPEFLTYFQNEAQLEKSRLLSDRFSAERPKGSFSTLEIQRTEQGDSAMYLCASSSPQGSSTDTQYFGPGTRLTVL.

Comment on this clone: In this CDR3 the conserved last residue, phenylalanine or tryptophan, is missing, so a read error is likely. The chain joins TRBV7-2 to TRBJ1-6, with 11 positions matching TRBD1. With V trimmed by 1 base and J by 9 bases, 2 bases remained unmatched. Germline CDR1 is SGHTA and CDR2 is FQGNSA. The CDR3 length is 15 residues. CDR3 region: CASSLVGQGVSPLHL. DNA for the CDR3: TGTGCCAGCAGCTTAGTGGGACAGGGGGTTTCACCCCTCCACCTT.